These 13 T cell receptor beta chains share one sample of origin, sequenced in a study of T-cell memory formation after mild COVID-19. TCRdb reprocessed the 5' RACE reads via MiXCR and lists one record per CDR3 protein. The sample carries over 300,000 distinct CDR3 sequences, 20% to 25% recorded once. The sample comprised PBMCs or a T cell subset sorted from them (not recorded which). The receptors were sampled from a man aged 18 to 30 who had mild COVID-19 (a few samples of this study predate the infection). Cell type and time point are not known.

In this sample, this clonotype turned up a few times. The DNA for the CDR3 is TGTGCCAGCAGTGTACAGCCATACGAGCAGTACGTC. This codes for CASSVQPYEQYV. The chain links TRBV6-1 to TRBJ2-7, with D hard to call. There are 12 residues in the CDR3. CDR1 and CDR2 from the germline V gene are MNHNS and SASEGT. The germline V and J ends were trimmed by 4 bases and 4 bases, with 8 bases remaining between them.

The chain combines TRBV21-1 with TRBJ1-2. TRBV21-1 is shown as a pseudogene. The CDR3 has 14 amino acids. The chain's CDR3 is CASSKEPASCGYTF. The CDR3 DNA is TGTGCCAGCAGCAAAGAGCCAGCGTCCTGTGGCTACACCTTC.

This clonotype was picked up a small number of times. The rearrangement joins TRBV12-3 or TRBV12-4 to TRBJ2-7; D is tentatively TRBD1 or TRBD2 (5 bases each). The CDR3 is made up of 18 amino acids. V shed 5 bases and J shed 7 bases, with 30 bases lying between them. CDR3 protein: CASSPPGARAMPSREQYF. Written as DNA, the CDR3 is TGTGCCAGCAGTCCACCCGGGGCCCGCGCCATGCCGTCTCGAGAGCAGTACTTC.

This clonotype occurred once. The chain couples TRBV4-3 to TRBJ1-1; D is possibly TRBD1 (5 bases). Trimming pared 1 base from V and 4 bases from J, leaving 13 bases between. The CDR3 extends over 15 amino acids. Germline V CDR1 and CDR2: LGHNA, YSLEER. In DNA, the CDR3 is TGCGCCAGCAGCCAAGCCTACGGGGGGGTCACTGAAGCTTTCTTT. Translated: CASSQAYGGVTEAFF.

J is TRBJ2-1 and V is TRBV4-1, with 12 bases matching TRBD2. The V gene's germline CDR1 is MGHRA and CDR2 YSYEKL. The CDR3 is 15 residues long. V lost 5 bases to trimming and J lost 4 bases; unmatched junction nucleotides: 3. The DNA of the CDR3 is TGCGCCAGCAGCAGGACTAGCGGGGAGTACAATGAGCAGTTCTTC. This translates into CASSRTSGEYNEQFF.

This clonotype was observed many times. The genes are TRBV4-3 and TRBJ1-1; D call uncertain. Germline lookup yields CDR1 LGHNA and CDR2 YSLEER. V was pared by 4 bases and J by 6 bases, with 15 bases between. This CDR3 has 14 amino acids. CDR3 DNA sequence: TGCGCCAGCAGCCTAACCCTGGGATCCTCTGAAGCTTTCTTT. Protein sequence: CASSLTLGSSEAFF.

The chain has TRBV12-3 or TRBV12-4 and TRBJ2-7, with D unresolved. This CDR3 has 13 residues. V was clipped by 3 bases and J by 2 bases, with 8 bases between them. The CDR3 region has the DNA TGTGCCAGCAGTTTTGCCACCCCCTACGAGCAGTACTTC. The encoded protein is CASSFATPYEQYF.

This clonotype was counted a few times. The chain has TRBV7-9 and TRBJ1-1; 11 positions match TRBD1. Germline CDR1 is SEHNR and CDR2 is FQNEAQ (reference sequence). After removal of 5 bases from V and 4 bases from J, the junction contained 6 bases not matched to a gene. CDR3 length: 15 amino acids. The CDR3 sequence is CASSPRTGGITEAFF. The CDR3 DNA sequence: TGTGCCAGCAGCCCACGGACAGGGGGCATCACTGAAGCTTTCTTT.

The chain is built from TRBV11-2 and TRBJ2-3; TRBD2 is a possible D gene (7 bases). V lost 3 bases and J 6 bases, leaving 10 bases between the germline ends. The CDR3 has 13 residues. CDR1 and CDR2 from the germline V gene are SGHAT and FQNNGV. CDR3 loop: CASSFAGADTQYF. As DNA, the CDR3 is TGTGCCAGCAGCTTCGCGGGGGCTGATACGCAGTATTTT. The variable domain in full, completed from reference TRBV11-2 and TRBJ2-3, reads EAGVAQSPRYKIIEKRQSVAFWCNPISGHATLYWYQQILGQGPKLLIQFQNNGVVDDSQLPKDRFSAERLKGVDSTLKIQPAKLEDSAVYLCASSFAGADTQYFGPGTRLTVL.

This clonotype has more than one count but fewer than ten. This sequence joins TRBV12-3 or TRBV12-4 and TRBJ2-1; 8 bases are a match to TRBD2. CDR3 length equals 17 residues. V was clipped by 7 bases and J by 2 bases; unmatched bases: 13. CDR3 loop: CASISGGLTVPYNEQFF. CDR3 DNA: TGTGCCAGCATCAGCGGGGGTCTTACTGTCCCCTACAATGAGCAGTTCTTC.

This clonotype was seen a few times. The rearrangement uses TRBV2 and TRBJ1-1; 7 nucleotides agree with TRBD1. The V gene's germline CDR1 is SNHLY and CDR2 FYNNEI. This CDR3 contains 17 residues. V was pared by 0 bases and J by 0 bases, with 7 bases of the junction left unmatched. Here the CDR3 DNA reads TGTGCCAGCAGTGAAGCGCTAGGGGACAGAGTGAACACTGAAGCTTTCTTT. It yields the protein CASSEALGDRVNTEAFF.

This clonotype was seen at least ten times. The chain recombines TRBV20-1 with TRBJ1-1; D is unresolved. The V end was cut by 6 bases, the J end by 3 bases, with 11 bases between. There are 12 residues in the CDR3. Germline V lookup: CDR1 DFQATT, CDR2 SNEGSKA (reference sequence). CDR3 protein: CSASISDTEAFF. The CDR3 DNA reads as TGCAGTGCCTCCATATCGGACACTGAAGCTTTCTTT.

V and J are TRBV20-1 and TRBJ2-1; 7 positions agree with TRBD1. The germline gives CDR1 DFQATT, CDR2 SNEGSKA (reference sequence). V lost 3 bases to trimming and J lost 2 bases; unmatched junction nucleotides: 4. This CDR3 spans 14 amino acids. In DNA, the CDR3 is TGCAGTGCTAGCGAGGGGACAGCCTACAATGAGCAGTTCTTC. This codes for CSASEGTAYNEQFF.